These T cell receptor beta chains were read from a single sample in a study of blood T cell repertoires in COVID-19. Assay: immunoSEQ multiplex PCR; the TCRdb copy retains only in-frame clones and omits some. The sample records about 250,000 clones, around 88% being singletons. Sequencing input: peripheral blood. Receptors originate from a man in his forties with active or convalescent COVID-19. CDR3s include the opening cysteine and the closing phenylalanine or tryptophan. D genes are given only for firm matches. Some rows have no size entry. The others give once, few or many, or a class for an expanded clone.

abundance: -; v_gene: TRBV3-1/TRBV3-2; d_gene: -; j_gene: TRBJ2-7; CDR3aa: CASSPECYEQYF; CDR3nt: TGTGCCAGCAGCCCCGAGTGCTACGAGCAGTACTTC
abundance: -; v_gene: TRBV5-8; d_gene: -; j_gene: TRBJ1-2; CDR3aa: CASSLYRGGYGYTF; CDR3nt: TGTGCCAGCAGCTTGTACCGAGGAGGCTATGGCTACACCTTC
abundance: -; v_gene: TRBV5-4; d_gene: -; j_gene: TRBJ1-6; CDR3aa: CASSPGLGNFSPLHF; CDR3nt: TGTGCCAGCAGCCCTGGACTGGGAAACTTTTCACCCCTCCACTTT
abundance: -; v_gene: TRBV6-5; d_gene: -; j_gene: TRBJ2-5; CDR3aa: CASSYARGGETQYF; CDR3nt: TGTGCCAGCAGTTACGCGCGGGGAGGAGAGACCCAGTACTTC
abundance: -; v_gene: TRBV6-6; d_gene: -; j_gene: TRBJ2-2; CDR3aa: CASSRTSGELFF; CDR3nt: TGTGCCAGCAGCCGGACTTCCGGGGAGCTGTTTTTT
abundance: -; v_gene: TRBV18; d_gene: TRBD2; j_gene: TRBJ2-2; CDR3aa: CASSPPASGSTGELFF; CDR3nt: TGTGCCAGCTCACCACCGGCTAGCGGGAGTACCGGGGAGCTGTTTTTT
abundance: -; v_gene: TRBV18; d_gene: TRBD2; j_gene: TRBJ2-2; CDR3aa: CASSPPAAGGDTGELFF; CDR3nt: TGTGCCAGCTCACCACCGGCGGCGGGAGGAGACACCGGGGAGCTGTTTTTT
abundance: -; v_gene: TRBV19; d_gene: TRBD1; j_gene: TRBJ1-1; CDR3aa: CASSPRTGLYTEAFF; CDR3nt: TGTGCCAGTAGTCCAAGGACAGGGCTATACACTGAAGCTTTCTTT
abundance: -; v_gene: TRBV5-4; d_gene: TRBD1; j_gene: TRBJ1-6; CDR3aa: CASSPEGGRGVDSPLHF; CDR3nt: TGTGCCAGCAGCCCCGAAGGGGGCAGGGGAGTTGATTCACCCCTCCACTTT
abundance: few; v_gene: TRBV5-4; d_gene: TRBD2; j_gene: TRBJ2-2; CDR3aa: CASSPGAGGLPGELFF; CDR3nt: TGTGCCAGCAGCCCGGGCGCGGGAGGGCTTCCCGGGGAGCTGTTTTTT
abundance: -; v_gene: TRBV2; d_gene: -; j_gene: TRBJ2-1; CDR3aa: CASSDGGPWDEQFF; CDR3nt: TGTGCCAGCAGTGACGGGGGACCCTGGGATGAGCAGTTCTTC
abundance: -; v_gene: TRBV27; d_gene: -; j_gene: TRBJ1-3; CDR3aa: CASSSRDRNTIYF; CDR3nt: TGTGCCAGCAGTTCGCGCGACAGAAACACCATATATTTT
abundance: once; v_gene: TRBV11-2; d_gene: -; j_gene: TRBJ2-6; CDR3aa: CASREGNSGANVLTF; CDR3nt: TGTGCCAGCAGGGAGGGGAACTCTGGGGCCAACGTCCTGACTTTC
abundance: -; v_gene: TRBV10-2; d_gene: -; j_gene: TRBJ1-1; CDR3aa: CASNKQVGSTEAFF; CDR3nt: TGCGCCAGCAATAAGCAGGTTGGCTCCACTGAAGCTTTCTTT
abundance: once; v_gene: TRBV19; d_gene: TRBD1; j_gene: TRBJ1-1; CDR3aa: CASMLTGFTEAFF; CDR3nt: TGTGCCAGTATGTTGACAGGGTTCACTGAAGCTTTCTTT
abundance: -; v_gene: TRBV3-1/TRBV3-2; d_gene: -; j_gene: TRBJ1-2; CDR3aa: CASSLEGYGYTF; CDR3nt: TGTGCCAGCAGCCTCGAGGGATATGGCTACACCTTC
abundance: -; v_gene: TRBV7-9; d_gene: -; j_gene: TRBJ2-1; CDR3aa: CASSNNAVDEQFF; CDR3nt: TGTGCCAGCAGCAACAACGCCGTGGATGAGCAGTTCTTC
abundance: -; v_gene: TRBV6-2/TRBV6-3; d_gene: TRBD2; j_gene: TRBJ2-3; CDR3aa: CASSQPAGGGTDTQYF; CDR3nt: TGTGCCAGCAGTCAACCAGCGGGAGGGGGCACAGATACGCAGTATTTT
abundance: -; v_gene: TRBV29-1; d_gene: -; j_gene: TRBJ2-3; CDR3aa: CSIDGGANTQYF; CDR3nt: TGCAGCATTGACGGAGGGGCGAATACGCAGTATTTT
abundance: -; v_gene: TRBV19; d_gene: -; j_gene: TRBJ1-4; CDR3aa: CASTTGGSEKLFF; CDR3nt: TGTGCCAGTACCACCGGGGGTTCTGAAAAACTGTTTTTT
abundance: once; v_gene: TRBV11-2; d_gene: TRBD2; j_gene: TRBJ2-7; CDR3aa: CASSPRTSGSYEQYF; CDR3nt: TGTGCCAGCAGCCCGCGGACTAGCGGGAGTTACGAGCAGTACTTC
abundance: -; v_gene: TRBV11-2; d_gene: -; j_gene: TRBJ2-7; CDR3aa: CASSYGGEQYF; CDR3nt: TGTGCCAGCAGCTACGGCGGCGAGCAGTACTTC
abundance: -; v_gene: TRBV2; d_gene: -; j_gene: TRBJ1-2; CDR3aa: CASTSTGNYGYTF; CDR3nt: TGTGCCAGCACCTCCACAGGAAACTATGGCTACACCTTC
abundance: -; v_gene: TRBV11-2; d_gene: -; j_gene: TRBJ2-2; CDR3aa: CASSSAGLVTGELFF; CDR3nt: TGTGCCAGCAGCTCAGCAGGTCTCGTCACCGGGGAGCTGTTTTTT
abundance: few; v_gene: TRBV13; d_gene: -; j_gene: TRBJ1-1; CDR3aa: CASSFLLVQDNMNTEAFF; CDR3nt: TGTGCCAGCAGTTTCCTATTGGTGCAGGATAACATGAACACTGAAGCTTTCTTT
abundance: few; v_gene: TRBV6-1; d_gene: TRBD1; j_gene: TRBJ2-7; CDR3aa: CASSERQGSSYEQYF; CDR3nt: TGTGCCAGCAGTGAGCGACAGGGGTCCTCCTACGAGCAGTACTTC
abundance: -; v_gene: TRBV4-3; d_gene: -; j_gene: TRBJ1-4; CDR3aa: CASSQGSRLATNEKLFF; CDR3nt: TGCGCCAGCAGCCAAGGGTCTAGGCTCGCAACTAATGAAAAACTGTTTTTT
abundance: -; v_gene: TRBV27; d_gene: -; j_gene: TRBJ1-5; CDR3aa: CASSQTSSNQPQHF; CDR3nt: TGTGCCAGCAGCCAAACATCTAGCAATCAGCCCCAGCATTTT
abundance: -; v_gene: TRBV25-1; d_gene: -; j_gene: TRBJ1-2; CDR3aa: CASTGSSFGYTF; CDR3nt: TGTGCCAGCACCGGGTCGTCGTTTGGCTACACCTTC
abundance: few; v_gene: TRBV6-2/TRBV6-3; d_gene: -; j_gene: TRBJ1-5; CDR3aa: CASSGQGGQPQHF; CDR3nt: TGTGCCAGCAGCGGGCAGGGAGGCCAGCCCCAGCATTTT
abundance: -; v_gene: TRBV30; d_gene: -; j_gene: TRBJ2-3; CDR3aa: CAWTSLRSAGTDTQYF; CDR3nt: TGTGCCTGGACTTCCCTCCGATCAGCGGGCACAGATACGCAGTATTTT
abundance: once; v_gene: TRBV19; d_gene: -; j_gene: TRBJ1-5; CDR3aa: CASRSPSEANQPQHF; CDR3nt: TGTGCCAGTAGATCCCCCTCCGAGGCCAATCAGCCCCAGCATTTT
abundance: -; v_gene: TRBV25-1; d_gene: -; j_gene: TRBJ2-1; CDR3aa: CASSAPSSYNEQFF; CDR3nt: TGTGCCAGCAGTGCCCCGAGCTCCTACAATGAGCAGTTCTTC
abundance: -; v_gene: TRBV7-2; d_gene: -; j_gene: TRBJ1-2; CDR3aa: CASSLEQAYVSGYTF; CDR3nt: TGTGCCAGCAGCTTAGAACAGGCCTACGTAAGTGGCTACACCTTC
abundance: -; v_gene: TRBV9; d_gene: TRBD2; j_gene: TRBJ2-3; CDR3aa: CASSEWAGGSVDTQYF; CDR3nt: TGTGCCAGCAGCGAGTGGGCGGGGGGTTCGGTTGATACGCAGTATTTT
abundance: -; v_gene: TRBV11-3; d_gene: -; j_gene: TRBJ2-6; CDR3aa: CASSFAFSSGANVLTF; CDR3nt: TGTGCCAGCAGCTTTGCATTTAGCTCTGGGGCCAACGTCCTGACTTTC
abundance: -; v_gene: TRBV5-4; d_gene: -; j_gene: TRBJ2-3; CDR3aa: CASSPDRLYTDTQYF; CDR3nt: TGTGCCAGCAGCCCGGACAGACTCTACACAGATACGCAGTATTTT
abundance: few; v_gene: TRBV6-5; d_gene: TRBD1; j_gene: TRBJ1-1; CDR3aa: CASGTGRFYAFF; CDR3nt: TGTGCCAGCGGGACAGGCCGCTTTTACGCTTTCTTT
abundance: -; v_gene: TRBV24-1; d_gene: TRBD2; j_gene: TRBJ2-7; CDR3aa: CATASGSPYYEQYF; CDR3nt: TGTGCCACAGCTAGCGGGAGCCCGTACTACGAGCAGTACTTC
abundance: -; v_gene: TRBV7-9; d_gene: -; j_gene: TRBJ1-1; CDR3aa: CASSLSSGRPEAFF; CDR3nt: TGTGCCAGCAGCCTTTCATCGGGGAGGCCTGAAGCTTTCTTT
abundance: -; v_gene: TRBV6-2/TRBV6-3; d_gene: TRBD1; j_gene: TRBJ1-5; CDR3aa: CASSPGDRESQPQHF; CDR3nt: TGTGCCAGCAGTCCCGGGGACAGGGAGAGTCAGCCCCAGCATTTT
abundance: -; v_gene: TRBV27; d_gene: -; j_gene: TRBJ2-2; CDR3aa: CASAATGELFF; CDR3nt: TGTGCCAGCGCGGCGACCGGGGAGCTGTTTTTT
abundance: -; v_gene: TRBV7-8; d_gene: -; j_gene: TRBJ1-5; CDR3aa: CASSLNRASNQPQHF; CDR3nt: TGTGCCAGCAGCTTAAACAGAGCCAGCAATCAGCCCCAGCATTTT
abundance: -; v_gene: TRBV13; d_gene: -; j_gene: TRBJ1-2; CDR3aa: CASLPAGATWYGYTF; CDR3nt: TGTGCCAGCCTACCTGCAGGGGCCACCTGGTATGGCTACACCTTC
abundance: -; v_gene: TRBV12-5; d_gene: -; j_gene: TRBJ1-1; CDR3aa: CASGRDTHTEAFF; CDR3nt: TGTGCTAGTGGACGGGACACTCACACTGAAGCTTTCTTT
abundance: few; v_gene: TRBV7-9; d_gene: TRBD2; j_gene: TRBJ2-1; CDR3aa: CASSLKTSGYNEQFF; CDR3nt: TGTGCCAGCAGCTTGAAGACTAGCGGTTACAATGAGCAGTTCTTC
abundance: -; v_gene: TRBV30; d_gene: -; j_gene: TRBJ1-5; CDR3aa: CAWGKALTISPQHF; CDR3nt: TGTGCCTGGGGAAAGGCCCTGACTATATCGCCCCAGCATTTT
abundance: -; v_gene: TRBV30; d_gene: -; j_gene: TRBJ2-4; CDR3aa: CAWSPRDILAKNIQYF; CDR3nt: TGTGCCTGGAGTCCTAGGGACATCTTAGCCAAAAACATTCAGTACTTC
abundance: -; v_gene: TRBV7-9; d_gene: TRBD1; j_gene: TRBJ1-2; CDR3aa: CASSHGTDYGYTF; CDR3nt: TGTGCCAGCAGCCATGGGACAGACTATGGCTACACCTTC
abundance: -; v_gene: TRBV19; d_gene: TRBD1; j_gene: TRBJ1-1; CDR3aa: CASSDRGLGTEAFF; CDR3nt: TGTGCCAGTAGTGACAGGGGGCTGGGGACTGAAGCTTTCTTT
abundance: -; v_gene: TRBV27; d_gene: TRBD1; j_gene: TRBJ1-5; CDR3aa: CASREQGAYSQPQHF; CDR3nt: TGTGCCAGCAGGGAACAGGGGGCGTATAGTCAGCCCCAGCATTTT
abundance: -; v_gene: TRBV14; d_gene: TRBD1; j_gene: TRBJ1-2; CDR3aa: CASSRGTGVYGYTF; CDR3nt: TGTGCCAGCAGCCGGGGGACAGGGGTCTATGGCTACACCTTC